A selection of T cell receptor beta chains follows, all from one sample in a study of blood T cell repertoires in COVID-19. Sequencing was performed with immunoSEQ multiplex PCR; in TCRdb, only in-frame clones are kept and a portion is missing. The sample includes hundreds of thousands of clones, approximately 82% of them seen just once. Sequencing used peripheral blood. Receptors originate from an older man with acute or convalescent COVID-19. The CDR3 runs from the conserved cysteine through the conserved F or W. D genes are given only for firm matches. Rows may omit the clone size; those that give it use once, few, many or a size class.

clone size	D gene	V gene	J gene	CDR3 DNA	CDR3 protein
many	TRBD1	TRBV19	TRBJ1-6	TGTGCCAGCGGACAGGGGCTGGATTCACCCCTCCACTTT	CASGQGLDSPLHF
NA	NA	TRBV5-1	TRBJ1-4	TGCGCCAGCAGCTTGGTTGGAGAAAGGAGTGAAAAACTGTTTTTT	CASSLVGERSEKLFF
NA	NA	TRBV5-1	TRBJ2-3	TGCGCCAGCAGCTTGGTGGCCGGCACAGATACGCAGTATTTT	CASSLVAGTDTQYF
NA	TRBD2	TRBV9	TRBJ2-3	TGTGCCAGCAGTGAGGGACTAGCGGGAATAGATACGCAGTATTTT	CASSEGLAGIDTQYF
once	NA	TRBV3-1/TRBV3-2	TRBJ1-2	TGTGCCAGCAGCCCGGACACCCACTATGGCTACACCTTC	CASSPDTHYGYTF
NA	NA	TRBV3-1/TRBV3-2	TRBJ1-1	TGTGCCAGCACCGCGGGGGGCCCAACTGAAGCTTTCTTT	CASTAGGPTEAFF
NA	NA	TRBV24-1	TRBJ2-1	TGTGCCACCAGTGATTCTTACAGGGACAATGAGCAGTTCTTC	CATSDSYRDNEQFF
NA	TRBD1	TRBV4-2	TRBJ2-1	TGTGCCAGCAGCCATCCCGGGGACAGAAGCAATGAGCAGTTCTTC	CASSHPGDRSNEQFF
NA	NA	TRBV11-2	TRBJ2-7	TGTGCCAGTGGACTTTACGAGCAGTACTTC	CASGLYEQYF
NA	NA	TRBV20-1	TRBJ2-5	TGCAGTGCTAGTAAACCCGGAGAGACCCAGTACTTC	CSASKPGETQYF
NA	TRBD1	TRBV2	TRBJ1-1	TGTGCCAGCAGTGCCACGAGACAGGGGGGAACTGAAGCTTTCTTT	CASSATRQGGTEAFF
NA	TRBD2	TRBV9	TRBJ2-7	TGTGCCAGCAGCGTAGGGAGCGGGGCCACCTACGAGCAGTACTTC	CASSVGSGATYEQYF
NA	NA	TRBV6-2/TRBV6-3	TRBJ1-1	TGTGCCAGCAGTTACAGGGGCAACACTGAAGCTTTCTTT	CASSYRGNTEAFF
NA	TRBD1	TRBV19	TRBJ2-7	TGTGCCAGTAGCTCAACGGACAGGCCACCCTACGAGCAGTACTTC	CASSSTDRPPYEQYF
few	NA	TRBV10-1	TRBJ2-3	TGCGCCAGCAGTGAGTCTGGGAGAAGCACAGATACGCAGTATTTT	CASSESGRSTDTQYF
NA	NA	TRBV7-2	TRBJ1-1	TGTGCCAGCAGCTCGTACACTGAAGCTTTCTTT	CASSSYTEAFF
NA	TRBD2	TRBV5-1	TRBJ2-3	TGCGCCAGCAGCCGGGGACTAGCGGGACGACAGAGCGCAGATACGCAGTATTTT	CASSRGLAGRQSADTQYF
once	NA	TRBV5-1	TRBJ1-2	TGCGCCAGCAGCTTGGCCCCGGACATAGAGGATGGCTACACCTTC	CASSLAPDIEDGYTF
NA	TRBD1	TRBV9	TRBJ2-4	TGTGCCAGCAGCACAGGGGTGACCAAAAACATTCAGTACTTC	CASSTGVTKNIQYF
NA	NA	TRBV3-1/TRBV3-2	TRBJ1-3	TGTGCCAGCAGCCAGAATGGGGCGCTGTTGGGGGGAAACACCATATATTTT	CASSQNGALLGGNTIYF
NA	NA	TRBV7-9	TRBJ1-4	TGTGCCAGCAGCTTAGATTTGAATCGGGAAAAACTGTTTTTT	CASSLDLNREKLFF
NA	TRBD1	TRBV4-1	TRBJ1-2	TGCGCCAGCAGCCAAGGGACAGGGGTGTATAGCTATGGCTACACCTTC	CASSQGTGVYSYGYTF
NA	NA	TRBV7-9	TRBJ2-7	TGTGCCAGCAGCCGCGGGGTCACAGGGGACGAGCAGTACTTC	CASSRGVTGDEQYF
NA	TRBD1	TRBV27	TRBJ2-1	TGTGCCAGCAGACGGGACAGGTACTCCTACAATGAGCAGTTCTTC	CASRRDRYSYNEQFF
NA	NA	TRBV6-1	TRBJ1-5	TGTGCCAGCAGTGAGTTTCCCTTTGGGGGGGCAGGTCAGCCCCAGCATTTT	CASSEFPFGGAGQPQHF
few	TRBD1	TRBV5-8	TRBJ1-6	TGTGCCAGCAGCTTATCAGGGGGTTCACCCCTCCACTTT	CASSLSGGSPLHF
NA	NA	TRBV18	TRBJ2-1	TGTGCCAGCTCACGGGACGGGAAGGGGAGGAATGAGCAGTTCTTC	CASSRDGKGRNEQFF
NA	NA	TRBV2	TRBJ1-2	TGTGCCACAAGGGGGGGGACGGCTCTATGGGGCGACACCTTC	CATRGGTALWGDTF
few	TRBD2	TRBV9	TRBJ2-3	TGTGCCAGCAGCGCTACTAGCGGTTTCACAGATACGCAGTATTTT	CASSATSGFTDTQYF
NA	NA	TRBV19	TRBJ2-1	TGTGCCAGTAGTCCCGGACAGTCCTACAATGAGCAGTTCTTC	CASSPGQSYNEQFF
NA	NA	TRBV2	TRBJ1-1	TGTGCCAGCAGCGTGCGGGCCGCCACTGAAGCTTTCTTT	CASSVRAATEAFF
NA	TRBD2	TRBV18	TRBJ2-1	TGTGCCAGCTCAACACCCGGGACTAGAGTATCCGCGGAGCAGTTCTTC	CASSTPGTRVSAEQFF
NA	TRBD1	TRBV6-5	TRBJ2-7	TGTGCCAGCACAGACAGGGTGGAGCAGTACTTC	CASTDRVEQYF
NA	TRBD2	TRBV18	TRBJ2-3	TGTGCCAGCTCACACCTAGCGGGGGACTTCACAGATACGCAGTATTTT	CASSHLAGDFTDTQYF
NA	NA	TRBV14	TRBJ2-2	TGTGCCAGCAGCTGGACAGTGACCGGGGAGCTGTTTTTT	CASSWTVTGELFF
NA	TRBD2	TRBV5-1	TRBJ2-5	TGCGCCAGCAGCTTGGACATAGCGGGTATAGGGGTAGAGACCCAGTACTTC	CASSLDIAGIGVETQYF
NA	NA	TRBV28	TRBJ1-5	TGTGCCAGCCGGCGGGGGGGTCAGCCCCAGCATTTT	CASRRGGQPQHF
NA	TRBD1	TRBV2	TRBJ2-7	TGTGCCAGCAGACCTCAGACAGGGGGCCACTACGAGCAGTACTTC	CASRPQTGGHYEQYF
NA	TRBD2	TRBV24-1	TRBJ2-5	TGTGCCACCAGTGATGGGGGGACTAGTGTCGGAAAGACCCAGTACTTC	CATSDGGTSVGKTQYF
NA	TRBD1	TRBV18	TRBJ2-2	TGTGCCAGCTCACAACGACAGGGAAGTACCGGGGAGCTGTTTTTT	CASSQRQGSTGELFF